Each of the 15 T cell receptor beta chains below was sequenced from the same sample in a study of blood T cell repertoires in COVID-19. Clones were sequenced by immunoSEQ multiplex PCR, and TCRdb holds only the in-frame ones, with some missing. The sample has around 80,000 clones; 75% to 95% are singletons. The specimen was peripheral blood. These receptors all stem from a woman aged 80 or older with acute or convalescent COVID-19.

The V and J genes are TRBV7-2 and TRBJ2-1; the match to TRBD2 covers 13 bases. Germline lookup yields CDR1 SGHTA and CDR2 FQGNSA. V trimming: 6 bases; J trimming: 7 bases; junction bases outside the gene matches: 9. The CDR3 is 16 residues long. Here the CDR3 DNA reads TGTGCCAGCAGACCGACTAGCGGGGGGATCGGGAATGAGCAGTTCTTC. This translates into CASRPTSGGIGNEQFF.

The V gene is TRBV6-2 or TRBV6-3, the J gene TRBJ2-3, with 8 bases lining up with TRBD2. From germline, CDR1 is MNHEY and CDR2 SVGEGT. CDR3 length: 15 residues. J lost 0 bases, V lost 5 bases, and 4 bases had no gene match. The CDR3 sequence: CASSERGRSTDTQYF. CDR3 nucleotides: TGTGCCAGCAGTGAGCGGGGGCGAAGCACAGATACGCAGTATTTT.

This chain links TRBV28 with TRBJ2-3; D might be TRBD2 (6 bases). The CDR3 has 15 residues. Germline lookup yields CDR1 MDHEN and CDR2 SYDVKM. Between the trimmed V and J ends, which lost 3 bases and 3 bases, there was a span of 13 bases. CDR3 sequence: CASSFPREITDTQYF. In DNA form, the CDR3 reads TGTGCCAGCAGTTTCCCCCGGGAGATAACAGATACGCAGTATTTT.

This chain's CDR3 is CASSDPRQGSYGYTF. The CDR3 nucleotides are TGTGCCAGCAGTGACCCTCGACAGGGGAGCTATGGCTACACCTTC. This sequence joins TRBV27 and TRBJ1-2; TRBD1 matches 8 bases. The CDR3 is 15 amino acids. The V gene's germline CDR1 is MNHEY and CDR2 SMNVEV (reference sequence). J gave up 4 bases and V 5 bases, and 9 bases lay outside the gene matches.

The sample holds a few counts of this clone. V gene TRBV5-5 combines with J gene TRBJ1-6; perhaps TRBD1 as D (5 bases). This CDR3 comprises 12 residues. V lost 2 bases and J lost 11, with 8 bases in between. Germline CDR1 is SGHKS and CDR2 is YYEKEE (reference sequence). Here the CDR3 DNA reads TGTGCCAGCAGCTTCAGGGATCCACCCCTCCACTTT. This translates into CASSFRDPPLHF.

This clone was observed a handful of times. V gene TRBV5-1 combines with J gene TRBJ2-7; TRBD1 matches 10 bases. Germline CDR1 is SGHRS and CDR2 is YFSETQ. This CDR3 is built from 14 residues. V dropped 4 bases and J dropped 6; count of bases not matched to a gene: 7. The CDR3 DNA reads as TGCGCCAGCAGCCTGGGACAGGGGAAGGGCGAGCAGTACTTC. Amino acids: CASSLGQGKGEQYF. The whole variable domain, remainder taken from reference TRBV5-1 and TRBJ2-7, is KAGVTQTPRYLIKTRGQQVTLSCSPISGHRSVSWYQQTPGQGLQFLFEYFSETQRNKGNFPGRFSGRQFSNSRSEMNVSTLELGDSALYLCASSLGQGKGEQYFGPGTRLTVT.

The genes are TRBV7-2 and TRBJ2-3, with 9 bases identical to TRBD2. V lost 5 bases to trimming and J lost 3 bases; unmatched junction nucleotides: 9. This CDR3 is built from 16 residues. The germline V gene encodes CDR1 SGHTA and CDR2 FQGNSA. The CDR3 region has the DNA TGTGCCAGCAGCGGACAGCGGGGGGTCCAGACAGATACGCAGTATTTT. Translation: CASSGQRGVQTDTQYF.

This chain joins TRBV19 and TRBJ1-5; a weak D match, TRBD1 (6 bases). The length of the CDR3 is 19 residues. The V and J ends lost 6 bases and 0 bases respectively, with 24 bases between them. CDR1 and CDR2 (germline): LNHDA, SQIVND (reference sequence). This CDR3 reads CASRRSWTVGAYSNQPQHF. CDR3 DNA sequence: TGTGCCAGTAGAAGGAGCTGGACAGTAGGCGCTTATAGCAATCAGCCCCAGCATTTT.

This CDR3 is CASSLGHTGFGNEQFF. The CDR3 nucleotides are TGTGCCAGCAGCCTAGGTCATACGGGATTCGGCAATGAGCAGTTCTTC. The rearrangement links TRBV7-9 to TRBJ2-1, with D perhaps matching TRBD2 (5 bases). The CDR3 loop spans 16 amino acids. V lost 5 bases and J 6 bases, leaving 20 bases between the germline ends. Germline V gene data show CDR1 as SEHNR and CDR2 as FQNEAQ (reference sequence).

This clone was recorded a few times. The CDR3 region has the DNA TGTGCCAGTAGGTCACTAGCGGGAGGGCCCCAAGAGACCCAGTACTTC. Amino acid sequence: CASRSLAGGPQETQYF. This chain links TRBV19 with TRBJ2-5; TRBD2 matches at 13 bases. V shed 6 bases and J 1 base; nucleotides not matched to a gene: 5. This CDR3 has 16 amino acids. The germline V gene has CDR1 LNHDA and CDR2 SQIVND (reference sequence). Full variable domain (outside the CDR3, taken from reference TRBV19 and TRBJ2-5): DGGITQSPKYLFRKEGQNVTLSCEQNLNHDAMYWYRQDPGQGLRLIYYSQIVNDFQKGDIAEGYSVSREKKESFPLTVTSAQKNPTAFYLCASRSLAGGPQETQYFGPGTRLLVL.

The chain couples TRBV27 to TRBJ2-1; D might be TRBD2 (5 bases). With 0 bases removed from V and 0 bases from J, the gap between germline ends came to 24 bases. The CDR3 consists of 21 residues. Germline V gives CDR1 MNHEY, CDR2 SMNVEV (reference sequence). The CDR3: CASSLSNIFRTSSSSYNEQFF. The CDR3 DNA reads TGTGCCAGCAGTTTATCGAATATTTTCCGAACTAGTTCCAGCTCCTACAATGAGCAGTTCTTC.

This rearrangement joins TRBV3-1 (or the pseudogene TRBV3-2) to TRBJ1-5; tentative D call: TRBD1 (6 bases). This CDR3 spans 14 amino acids. V gave up 2 bases and J gave up 9 bases, with 14 bases separating them. CDR1 and CDR2 (germline): LGHDT, YNNKEL (reference sequence). The CDR3, as DNA: TGTGCCAGCAGCCAAACGCAGGGGAGTCGGCCCCAGCATTTT. Protein: CASSQTQGSRPQHF.

This chain links TRBV5-1 with TRBJ2-7; D possibly corresponds to TRBD2 (5 bases). Per the germline V gene, CDR1 is SGHRS and CDR2 is YFSETQ. The CDR3 totals 15 residues. V lost 4 bases and J 4 bases, leaving 18 bases between the germline ends. As DNA, the CDR3 is TGCGCCAGCAGCACGAGCTCGGGGAAAGGATACGAGCAGTACTTC. Translation: CASSTSSGKGYEQYF.

J is TRBJ2-7 and V is TRBV19; D remains ambiguous. Trimming cost V 5 bases and J 0 bases, with 5 bases left between them. The germline CDR1 and CDR2 sequences are LNHDA and SQIVND (reference sequence). This CDR3 is 12 amino acids long. CDR3 region: CASSGRSYEQYF. In DNA form, the CDR3 reads TGTGCCAGTAGTGGCCGCTCCTACGAGCAGTACTTC. The full variable domain, completed using reference TRBV19 and TRBJ2-7, is DGGITQSPKYLFRKEGQNVTLSCEQNLNHDAMYWYRQDPGQGLRLIYYSQIVNDFQKGDIAEGYSVSREKKESFPLTVTSAQKNPTAFYLCASSGRSYEQYFGPGTRLTVT.

The chain is built from TRBV6-1 and TRBJ1-6; D not certain. The germline V gene has CDR1 MNHNS and CDR2 SASEGT. The CDR3 is made up of 14 amino acids. The germline V and J ends were trimmed by 1 base and 6 bases, with 7 bases remaining between them. CDR3 DNA sequence: TGTGCCAGCAGTGAAGTACCGAGTAATTCACCCCTCCACTTT. This translates into CASSEVPSNSPLHF.